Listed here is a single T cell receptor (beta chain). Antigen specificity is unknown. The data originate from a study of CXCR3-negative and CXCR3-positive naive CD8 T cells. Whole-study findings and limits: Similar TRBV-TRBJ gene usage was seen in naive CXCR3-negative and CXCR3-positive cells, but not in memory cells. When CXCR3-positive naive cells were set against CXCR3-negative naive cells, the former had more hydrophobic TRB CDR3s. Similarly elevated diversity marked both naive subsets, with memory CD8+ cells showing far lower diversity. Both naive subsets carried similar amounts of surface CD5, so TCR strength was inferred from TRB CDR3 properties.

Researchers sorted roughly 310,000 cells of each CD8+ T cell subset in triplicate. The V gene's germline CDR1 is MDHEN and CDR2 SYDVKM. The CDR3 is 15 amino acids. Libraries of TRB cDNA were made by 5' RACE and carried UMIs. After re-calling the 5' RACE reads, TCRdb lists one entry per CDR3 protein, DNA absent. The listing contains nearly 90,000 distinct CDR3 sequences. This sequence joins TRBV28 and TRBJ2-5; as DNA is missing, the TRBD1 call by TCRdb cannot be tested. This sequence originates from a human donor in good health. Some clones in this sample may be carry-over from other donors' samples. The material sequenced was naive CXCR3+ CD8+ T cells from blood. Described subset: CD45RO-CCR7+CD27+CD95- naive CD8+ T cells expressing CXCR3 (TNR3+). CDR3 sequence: CASSSPRQGEETQYF.